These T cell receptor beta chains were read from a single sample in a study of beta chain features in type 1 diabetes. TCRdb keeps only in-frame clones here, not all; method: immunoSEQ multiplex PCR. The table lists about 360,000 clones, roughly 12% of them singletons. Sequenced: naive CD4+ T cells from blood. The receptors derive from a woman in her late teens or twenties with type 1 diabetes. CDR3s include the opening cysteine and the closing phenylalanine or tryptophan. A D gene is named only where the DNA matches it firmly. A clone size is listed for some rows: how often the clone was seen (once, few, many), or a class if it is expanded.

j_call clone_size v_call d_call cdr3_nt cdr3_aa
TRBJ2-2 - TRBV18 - TGTGCCAGCTCATCACGACAGGCGGGCACCGGGGAGCTGTTTTTT CASSSRQAGTGELFF
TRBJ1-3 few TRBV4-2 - TGTGCCAGCAGCCAAGAAGGTATGGGGGCAGCCACTTATGCTGGAAACACCATATATTTT CASSQEGMGAATYAGNTIYF
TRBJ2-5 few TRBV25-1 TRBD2 TGTGCCAGCAGTCGAGTAGCGGGAGCCCAAGAGACCCAGTACTTC CASSRVAGAQETQYF
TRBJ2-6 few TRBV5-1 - TGCGCCAGCAGCCCTCGGCAGGCCTACTCTGGGGCCAACGTCCTGACTTTC CASSPRQAYSGANVLTF
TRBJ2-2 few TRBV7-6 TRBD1 TGTGCCAGCAGCCTGGACAGGGGAGTGGTCGGGGAGCTGTTTTTT CASSLDRGVVGELFF
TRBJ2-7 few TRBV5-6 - TGTGCCAGCAGCTTGTTCTTGGCCAGCTACGAGCAGTACTTC CASSLFLASYEQYF
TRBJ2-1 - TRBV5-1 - TGCGCCAGCAGCTTGTGGTCAGGGGGGTACAATGAGCAGTTCTTC CASSLWSGGYNEQFF
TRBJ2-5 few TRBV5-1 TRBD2 TGCGCCAGCACCGAAGGCGGGACTAGCGGCCAAGAGACCCAGTACTTC CASTEGGTSGQETQYF
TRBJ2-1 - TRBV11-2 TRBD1 TGTGCCAGCAGCGTATCAGGGGACAGGTACAATGAGCAGTTCTTC CASSVSGDRYNEQFF
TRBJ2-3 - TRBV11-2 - TGTGCCAGCAGCTTACCCTTCTCTAGCACAGATACGCAGTATTTT CASSLPFSSTDTQYF
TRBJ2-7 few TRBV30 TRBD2 TGTGCCAGACAAACCGGGACTAGCGGGAACTACGAGCAGTACTTC CARQTGTSGNYEQYF
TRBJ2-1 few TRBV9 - TGTGCCAGCAGGGCAGGAGGGGATGAGCAGTTCTTC CASRAGGDEQFF
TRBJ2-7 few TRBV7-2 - TGTGCCAGCAGGTTAGGGCCGGGATCCTACGAGCAGTACTTC CASRLGPGSYEQYF
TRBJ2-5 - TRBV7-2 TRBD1 TGTGCCAGCAGCACCTCCGGGACAGGGAAAGAGACCCAGTACTTC CASSTSGTGKETQYF
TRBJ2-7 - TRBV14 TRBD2 TGTGCCAGCAGCCCTCGGGGACTACCGCCCTCCGAGCAGTACTTC CASSPRGLPPSEQYF
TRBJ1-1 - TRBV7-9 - TGTGCCAGCAGCTCAGGGCGCGGGGCTGAAGCTTTCTTT CASSSGRGAEAFF
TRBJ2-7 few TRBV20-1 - TGCAGTGCTAGTTCGGAGTACGAGCAGTACTTC CSASSEYEQYF
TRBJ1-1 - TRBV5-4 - TGTGCCAGCAGCCCTGACCGGGACTTCGCCACTGAAGCTTTCTTT CASSPDRDFATEAFF
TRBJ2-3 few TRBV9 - TGTGCCAGCAACCCCCGGGACTCCTTCAAGGATACGCAGTATTTT CASNPRDSFKDTQYF
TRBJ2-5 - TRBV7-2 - TGTGCCAGCAGCTTATTCGGGAATGGGGAGACCCAGTACTTC CASSLFGNGETQYF
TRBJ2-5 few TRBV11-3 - TGTGCCAGCAGCTTAGGGCAGAAAGAGACCCAGTACTTC CASSLGQKETQYF
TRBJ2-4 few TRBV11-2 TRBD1 TGTGCCAGCAGCTCTCTGGGGACAGCCTTAGCCAAAAACATTCAGTACTTC CASSSLGTALAKNIQYF
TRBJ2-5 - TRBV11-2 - TGTGCCAGCAGCGTGGGCTTAGTCGGGACACCGTACCAAGAGACCCAGTACTTC CASSVGLVGTPYQETQYF
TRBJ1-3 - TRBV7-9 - TGTGCCAGCAGCCTGAAGGAGGCTTTTCGAAACACCATATATTTT CASSLKEAFRNTIYF
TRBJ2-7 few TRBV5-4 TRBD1 TGTGCCAGCAGTTTGGGGGTAGGGACAGTCGGCTACGAGCAGTACTTC CASSLGVGTVGYEQYF
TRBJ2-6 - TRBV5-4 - TGTGCCAGCAGCTGGGGCAGGGGACCTGGGGCCAACGTCCTGACTTTC CASSWGRGPGANVLTF
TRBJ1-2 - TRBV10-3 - TGTGCCATCAGTGACCCACAGGTGGTTTTTGGCTACACCTTC CAISDPQVVFGYTF
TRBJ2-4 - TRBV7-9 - TGTGCCAGCACCTTATCTGGGGAGATAAACATTCAGTACTTC CASTLSGEINIQYF
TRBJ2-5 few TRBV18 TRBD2 TGTGCCAGCTCACCTCAACTAGCGGGGGGCCAAGAGACCCAGTACTTC CASSPQLAGGQETQYF
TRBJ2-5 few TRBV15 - TGTGCCACCAGCAGAGATCCCCGGGGGAAAGAGACCCAGTACTTC CATSRDPRGKETQYF
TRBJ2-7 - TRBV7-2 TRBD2 TGTGCCAGCAGCTTACCAGCGGGGGCGCGGGAGCAGTACTTC CASSLPAGAREQYF
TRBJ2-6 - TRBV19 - TGTGCCAGTAGTATGGTCAGGAAGCTGTCTGGGGCCAACGTCCTGACTTTC CASSMVRKLSGANVLTF
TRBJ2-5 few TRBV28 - TGTGCCACCTGGGGGGTAAACCAAGAGACCCAGTACTTC CATWGVNQETQYF
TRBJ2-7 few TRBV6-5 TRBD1 TGTGCCAGCAGATCAGGGGGCTCCGAGCAGTACTTC CASRSGGSEQYF
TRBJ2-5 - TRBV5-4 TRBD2 TGTGCCAGCAGCCTTTCCCTAGCGGGTACGGAGACCCAGTACTTC CASSLSLAGTETQYF
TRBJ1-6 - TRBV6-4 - TGTGCCAGCAGTGAACAGGGTACGCGTTCACCCCTCCACTTT CASSEQGTRSPLHF
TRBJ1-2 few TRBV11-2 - TGTGCCAGCAGCTTCAGGGTAGACTATGGCTACACCTTC CASSFRVDYGYTF
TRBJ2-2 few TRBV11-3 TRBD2 TGTGCCATCACCCCCACACCGGGACTAGCGGGAGGTCAAGACGGGGAGCTGTTTTTT CAITPTPGLAGGQDGELFF
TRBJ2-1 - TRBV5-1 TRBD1 TGCGCCAGCAGCACCGGGTTGCCGGGACAGTCTTACAATGAGCAGTTCTTC CASSTGLPGQSYNEQFF
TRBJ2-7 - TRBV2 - TGTGCAGACAGTTCAGGGCCGGTGGGGGAGCAGTACTTC CADSSGPVGEQYF
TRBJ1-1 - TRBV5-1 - TGCGCCAGCAGCTTGGACAGCAACACTGAAGCTTTCTTT CASSLDSNTEAFF
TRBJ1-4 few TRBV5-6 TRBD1 TGTGCCAGCAGCTTAGGGACAGGGCTCTCTGAAAAACTGTTTTTT CASSLGTGLSEKLFF
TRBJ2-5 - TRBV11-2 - TGTGCCAGCAGCGGGGGGAGCAAAGAGACCCAGTACTTC CASSGGSKETQYF
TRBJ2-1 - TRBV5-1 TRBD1 TGCGCCAGCAGCCTGAGCCGGACAGGGGGCAATGAGCAGTTCTTC CASSLSRTGGNEQFF
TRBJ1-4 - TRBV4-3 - TGCGCCAGCAGCCATGGGGCAGGAGCAACTAATGAAAAACTGTTTTTT CASSHGAGATNEKLFF
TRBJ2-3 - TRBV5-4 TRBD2 TGTGCCAGCATCCCCCAACGGGGGGGAGATACGCAGTATTTT CASIPQRGGDTQYF
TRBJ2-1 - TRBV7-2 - TGTGCCAGCAGCTTAGCGGCTCGAGGCAATGAGCAGTTCTTC CASSLAARGNEQFF
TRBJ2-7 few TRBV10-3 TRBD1 TGTGCCATCAGTCCAGGGACAGGGATTGAAGAGCAGTACTTC CAISPGTGIEEQYF
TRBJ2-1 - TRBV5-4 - TGTGCCAGCAGCACCAGACAGGCCATGGGGGAGCAGTTCTTC CASSTRQAMGEQFF
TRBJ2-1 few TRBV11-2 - TGTGCCAGCAGATCCCTGACGGGAGTCTCCTACAATGAGCAGTTCTTC CASRSLTGVSYNEQFF